The clone carrying this T cell receptor beta chain was observed a single time. Assay used: immunoSEQ multiplex PCR; TCRdb lists only in-frame clones, some missing. The sample contains about 59,000 clones, over 70% of which appear only once. The entry originates in a study of OX40 agonist ivuxolimab in advanced cancers. With 4 bases clipped from V and 5 bases from J, the junction kept 3 bases outside the gene matches. Per the germline V gene, CDR1 is SNHLY and CDR2 is FYNNEI. This CDR3 is 13 amino acids long. The TCR comes from an adult with an advanced solid tumor such as melanoma, head and neck, liver or kidney cancer. This specimen consisted of CD4+ or CD8+ T cells sorted from blood, obtained in a trial of the OX40 agonist ivuxolimab. The rearrangement links TRBV2 to TRBJ2-7, with 9 bases matching TRBD1. The CDR3 bases are TGTGCCAGCAGTGGGGACAGGGCTAACGAGCAGTACTTC. Amino acids: CASSGDRANEQYF.